This T cell receptor (beta chain) appears in the sequencing data of a study of tumor-infiltrating lymphocytes in primary liver carcinoma. From around 500 ng total RNA, TCR beta cDNA was generated with a primer in the constant region. Modified slightly, ARM-PCR produced TCR beta libraries over three nested multiplex PCR rounds. TCRdb reprocessed the multiplex PCR reads via MiXCR and lists one record per CDR3 protein. The sample yields about 200,000 distinct CDR3 sequences, over 80% seen once. Extraction of RNA together with DNA used roughly 20-33 mg of unsorted bulk tissue. Comments on this clonotype: Antigen specificity is unknown.

Overall study results and limits: Researchers found tumor-adjacent and tumor-blood pairs overlapped less than tumor region pairs.

This TCR was sampled from a man aged 40-55 years with primary liver carcinoma and hepatitis B virus infection. The source material was tumor tissue from primary liver carcinoma.

CDR3 region: CASFYYGPQGTQYF. DNA for the CDR3: TGTGCCAGCTTCTATTATGGGCCCCAAGGAACCCAGTACTTC. The gene calls are TRBV6-1 and TRBJ2-5; D is ambiguous. The CDR3 covers 14 residues. CDR1 and CDR2 from the germline V gene are MNHNS and SASEGT. Trimming cost V 8 bases and J 8 bases, with 21 bases left between them.